Listed below are T cell receptor beta chains from one sample, sequenced in a study of T cell responses to AZD1222 COVID-19 vaccine. Measured with immunoSEQ multiplex PCR; TCRdb has only the in-frame clones, and not every one. The sample records 100,000 to 150,000 clones, 91% being singletons. Sequences were derived from peripheral blood, sampled on day 0 of AZD1222 vaccination. Receptor source: an adult in good health. Both conserved end residues are part of each CDR3. Size is stated for part of the rows, as once, few or many counts, or as a class when the clone is expanded.

V gene: TRBV7-7
clone size: .
J gene: TRBJ2-1
CDR3 protein: CASSLDYSPYNEQFF

V gene: TRBV10-3
clone size: .
J gene: TRBJ2-1
CDR3 protein: CAISEATSGTRNEQFF

V gene: TRBV6-1
clone size: .
J gene: TRBJ1-4
CDR3 protein: CASSSTGGIGEKLFF

V gene: TRBV7-9
clone size: .
J gene: TRBJ1-1
CDR3 protein: CASSLGRGLGGTEAFF

V gene: TRBV6-6
clone size: .
J gene: TRBJ1-3
CDR3 protein: CASKTIRSRSGNTIYF

V gene: TRBV4-2
clone size: .
J gene: TRBJ2-5
CDR3 protein: CASSPDPLRNIQETQYF

V gene: TRBV5-4
clone size: .
J gene: TRBJ2-7
CDR3 protein: CASSLGGGGTSYEQYF

V gene: TRBV5-1
clone size: .
J gene: TRBJ1-1
CDR3 protein: CASSFTGLVTEAFF

V gene: TRBV7-8
clone size: .
J gene: TRBJ1-6
CDR3 protein: CASSLEVGGSSSYNSPLHF

V gene: TRBV10-3
clone size: .
J gene: TRBJ2-7
CDR3 protein: CAIKSGYGYEQYF

V gene: TRBV7-9
clone size: .
J gene: TRBJ2-1
CDR3 protein: CASSLLGEQFF

V gene: TRBV30
clone size: few
J gene: TRBJ2-5
CDR3 protein: CAWSLNRQETQYF

V gene: TRBV28
clone size: .
J gene: TRBJ1-2
CDR3 protein: CASSETRGYTF

V gene: TRBV14
clone size: .
J gene: TRBJ1-1
CDR3 protein: CASSFTVGTEAFF

V gene: TRBV5-5
clone size: .
J gene: TRBJ2-2
CDR3 protein: CASSPSGTENTGELFF

V gene: TRBV2
clone size: .
J gene: TRBJ2-1
CDR3 protein: CASSEQGAYNEQFF

V gene: TRBV19
clone size: .
J gene: TRBJ2-3
CDR3 protein: CASSTTTLVGTDTQYF

V gene: TRBV7-9
clone size: .
J gene: TRBJ2-5
CDR3 protein: CASSLQPGPYQETQYF

V gene: TRBV7-9
clone size: .
J gene: TRBJ1-4
CDR3 protein: CASSLGSANEKLFF

V gene: TRBV28
clone size: .
J gene: TRBJ1-3
CDR3 protein: CASTPKGRGRNTIYF

V gene: TRBV5-1
clone size: .
J gene: TRBJ1-2
CDR3 protein: CASSLEFRGYTF

V gene: TRBV7-8
clone size: .
J gene: TRBJ1-4
CDR3 protein: CASSPMGRSNEKLFF

V gene: TRBV28
clone size: .
J gene: TRBJ1-3
CDR3 protein: CASSLSTGKGNTIYF

V gene: TRBV28
clone size: .
J gene: TRBJ2-1
CDR3 protein: CASSRPGQANNEQFF

V gene: TRBV30
clone size: .
J gene: TRBJ1-3
CDR3 protein: CAWSGRQGYGNTIYF

V gene: TRBV18
clone size: .
J gene: TRBJ1-5
CDR3 protein: CASSPGQGKEPQHF

V gene: TRBV6-1
clone size: .
J gene: TRBJ1-4
CDR3 protein: CASSEDRGRTSDEKLFF

V gene: TRBV9
clone size: .
J gene: TRBJ2-7
CDR3 protein: CASSVDSGGTYEQYF

V gene: TRBV6-5
clone size: .
J gene: TRBJ2-3
CDR3 protein: CANRLAGGPDTQYF

V gene: TRBV7-9
clone size: .
J gene: TRBJ1-6
CDR3 protein: CASSLGQGANSPLHF

V gene: TRBV12-3/TRBV12-4
clone size: .
J gene: TRBJ2-2
CDR3 protein: CASSLGTAGELFF

V gene: TRBV7-8
clone size: .
J gene: TRBJ1-3
CDR3 protein: CASSLAGGGESYF

V gene: TRBV23-1
clone size: .
J gene: TRBJ2-7
CDR3 protein: CASSQYKNRSISYEQYF

V gene: TRBV7-8
clone size: .
J gene: TRBJ2-1
CDR3 protein: CASSGGGGTFPNEQFF

V gene: TRBV7-9
clone size: .
J gene: TRBJ1-5
CDR3 protein: CASSSLGDQPQHF

V gene: TRBV19
clone size: .
J gene: TRBJ2-1
CDR3 protein: CASTPRGWNEQFF

V gene: TRBV3-1/TRBV3-2
clone size: .
J gene: TRBJ1-1
CDR3 protein: CASSATFTEAFF

V gene: TRBV6-4
clone size: .
J gene: TRBJ2-1
CDR3 protein: CASSAVRGHNNEQFF

V gene: TRBV3-1/TRBV3-2
clone size: once
J gene: TRBJ1-2
CDR3 protein: CASRGPGYGYTF

V gene: TRBV29-1
clone size: once
J gene: TRBJ2-7
CDR3 protein: CSAAGTSGISGYEQYF

V gene: TRBV5-1
clone size: .
J gene: TRBJ1-4
CDR3 protein: CASSREGQTNEKLFF

V gene: TRBV6-5
clone size: .
J gene: TRBJ2-5
CDR3 protein: CASSPGTRETQYF

V gene: TRBV18
clone size: .
J gene: TRBJ2-5
CDR3 protein: CASSPRGQGEETQYF

V gene: TRBV7-9
clone size: .
J gene: TRBJ2-1
CDR3 protein: CASPRTGGAEQFF

V gene: TRBV29-1
clone size: .
J gene: TRBJ1-2
CDR3 protein: CSAGPTTNYGYTF

V gene: TRBV3-1/TRBV3-2
clone size: .
J gene: TRBJ1-1
CDR3 protein: CASSHPQGFGTEAFF

V gene: TRBV27
clone size: .
J gene: TRBJ2-7
CDR3 protein: CASNYPGTGSVDSYEQYF